This T cell receptor beta chain was sequenced in a study of T cell repertoires in cytomegalovirus infection. Overall study context: Carrying CMV and the relevant HLA type showed in public TCR beta signatures.

TCRdb re-called the reads through MiXCR, storing one row per CDR3 protein. Of 560,000 or so distinct CDR3 sequences in the sample, 16% were seen once. After removal of 7 bases from V and 5 bases from J, the junction contained 11 bases not matched to a gene. The CDR3 loop spans 15 amino acids. Points on this clonotype: Its cognate antigen is unknown.

Study outcomes and limitations: Summed frequency of public TCR beta families distinguished CMV carriers with the relevant HLA.

Sequencing was performed on CD8+ T cells from PBMCs. The rearrangement uses TRBV12-3 or TRBV12-4 and TRBJ1-3, with 7 bases lining up with TRBD1. This TCR came from a human donor in good health (CMV status not recorded). Some clones in this sample may be carry-over from other donors' samples. The CDR3 reads CASTTLGQLRNTIYF. Written as DNA, the CDR3 is TGTGCCAGCACCACCTTGGGACAGCTTCGAAACACCATATATTTT.